This T cell receptor (beta chain) was captured in a study of spatial heterogeneity in lung cancer. Study findings and constraints: One measure, the expanded intratumoral alpha and beta TCR count, tracked tumor mutation counts.

TCRdb analysed the 5' RACE reads with MiXCR anew, one entry per CDR3 protein. The sample gives over 9,000 distinct CDR3 sequences, approximately 5% of which show up once; over 13% is in the top ten. Time point defined: sample taken at primary tumor resection. Germline assignment: CDR1 MNHEY and CDR2 SVGAGI. V was pared by 6 bases and J by 6 bases, with 16 bases of the junction left unmatched. The CDR3 runs 16 residues. This clonotype was seen many times. What it binds is unknown. V usage is TRBV6-5 and J usage is TRBJ2-5; 7 nucleotides match TRBD1. The sample here was lung tumor tissue, taken at surgery. The clonotype originates from a female donor with early-stage non-small cell lung cancer. CDR3 in DNA: TGTGCCAGCAGCCTAGACCGGGACAGCTCGAGCCAGACCCAGTACTTC. It translates to CASSLDRDSSSQTQYF.